This T cell receptor beta chain was captured in a study of T cells after yellow fever vaccination. The wider study: Preparing low-cell-number fractions relied on SMART-Seq v4 Ultra Low Input.

TCRdb re-analysed the 5' RACE reads in MiXCR, keeping a single row per CDR3 protein. The profile shows hundreds of thousands of distinct CDR3 sequences, approximately 3.8% of them singletons. This CDR3 is built from 14 residues. Germline V gene sequence: CDR1 MGHDK, CDR2 SYGVNS. Trimming removed 11 bases from V and 2 bases from J; junction bases left unmatched: 10. On this clonotype: Its antigen remains unknown.

Study observations and caveats: Subsequent booster samples again held most clones from primary vaccination (96% CD4, 85% to 90% CD8). A weaker secondary response peaked on day 5, the primary on day 15.

The clonotype comes from a man between 18 and 29 years old who received the YFV17D yellow fever vaccine. V is TRBV25-1 and J is TRBJ2-7; 9 nucleotides agree with TRBD1. This material consisted of PBMCs, taken on the day of the yellow fever booster vaccination. In DNA, the CDR3 is TGTGCCGTCCGTCCCGGGACAGGGACCTACGAGCAGTACTTC. Its protein product is CAVRPGTGTYEQYF.